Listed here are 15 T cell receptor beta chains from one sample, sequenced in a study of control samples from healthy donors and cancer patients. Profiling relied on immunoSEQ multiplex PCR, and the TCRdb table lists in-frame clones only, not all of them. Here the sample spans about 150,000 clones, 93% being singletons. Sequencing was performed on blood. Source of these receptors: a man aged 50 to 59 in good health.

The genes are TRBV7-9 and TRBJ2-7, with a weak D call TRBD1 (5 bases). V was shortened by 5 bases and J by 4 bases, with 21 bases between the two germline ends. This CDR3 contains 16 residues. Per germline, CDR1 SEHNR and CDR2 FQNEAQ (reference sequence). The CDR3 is CASSPPSGLGPYEQYF. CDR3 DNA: TGTGCCAGCAGCCCCCCCTCAGGGTTAGGTCCTTACGAGCAGTACTTC.

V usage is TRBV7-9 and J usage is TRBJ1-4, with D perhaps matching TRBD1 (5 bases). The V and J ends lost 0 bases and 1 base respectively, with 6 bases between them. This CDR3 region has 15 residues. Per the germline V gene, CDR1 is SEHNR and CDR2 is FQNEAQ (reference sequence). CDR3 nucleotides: TGTGCCAGCAGCTTAGCGGGGGAAACTAATGAAAAACTGTTTTTT. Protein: CASSLAGETNEKLFF.

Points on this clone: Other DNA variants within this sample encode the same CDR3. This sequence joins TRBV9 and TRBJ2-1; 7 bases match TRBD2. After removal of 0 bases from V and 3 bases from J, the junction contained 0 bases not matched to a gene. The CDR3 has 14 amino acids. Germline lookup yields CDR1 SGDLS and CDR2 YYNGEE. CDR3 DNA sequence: TGTGCCAGCAGCGTAGGCGGGAGCTACAATGAGCAGTTCTTC. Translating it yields CASSVGGSYNEQFF.

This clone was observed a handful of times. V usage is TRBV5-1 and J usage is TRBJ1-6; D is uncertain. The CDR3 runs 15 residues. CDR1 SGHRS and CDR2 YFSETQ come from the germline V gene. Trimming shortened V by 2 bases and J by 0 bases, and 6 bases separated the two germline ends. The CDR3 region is CASSFGSSYNSPLHF. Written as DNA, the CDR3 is TGCGCCAGCAGCTTTGGTAGCTCCTATAATTCACCCCTCCACTTT.

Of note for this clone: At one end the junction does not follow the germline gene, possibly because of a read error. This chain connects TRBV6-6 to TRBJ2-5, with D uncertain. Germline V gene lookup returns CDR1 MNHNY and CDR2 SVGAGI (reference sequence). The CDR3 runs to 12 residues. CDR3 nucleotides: TGTGCCAGCAGTGACCAACGGCTCGCCCGTAACTTC. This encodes CASSDQRLARNF.

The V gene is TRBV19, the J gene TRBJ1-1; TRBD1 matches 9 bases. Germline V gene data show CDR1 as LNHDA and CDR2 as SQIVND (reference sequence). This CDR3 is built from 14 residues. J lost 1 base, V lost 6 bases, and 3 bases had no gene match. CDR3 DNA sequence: TGTGCCAGTAGGCCGACAGGGGGGAACACTGAAGCTTTCTTT. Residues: CASRPTGGNTEAFF. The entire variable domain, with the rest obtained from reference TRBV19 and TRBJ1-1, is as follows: DGGITQSPKYLFRKEGQNVTLSCEQNLNHDAMYWYRQDPGQGLRLIYYSQIVNDFQKGDIAEGYSVSREKKESFPLTVTSAQKNPTAFYLCASRPTGGNTEAFFGQGTRLTVV.

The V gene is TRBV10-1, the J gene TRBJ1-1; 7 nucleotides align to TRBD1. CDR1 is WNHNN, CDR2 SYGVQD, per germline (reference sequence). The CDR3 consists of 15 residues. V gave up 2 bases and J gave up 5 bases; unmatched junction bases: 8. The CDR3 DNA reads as TGCGCCAGCAGTGAGATGAGACAGGGTAAGACTGAAGCTTTCTTT. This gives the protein CASSEMRQGKTEAFF.

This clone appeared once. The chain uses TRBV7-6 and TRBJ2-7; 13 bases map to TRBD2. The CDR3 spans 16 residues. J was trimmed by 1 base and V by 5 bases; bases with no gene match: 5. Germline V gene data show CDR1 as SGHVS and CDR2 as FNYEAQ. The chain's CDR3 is CASSPGTSGMSYEQYF. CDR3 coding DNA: TGTGCCAGCAGCCCGGGGACTAGCGGGATGTCCTACGAGCAGTACTTC.

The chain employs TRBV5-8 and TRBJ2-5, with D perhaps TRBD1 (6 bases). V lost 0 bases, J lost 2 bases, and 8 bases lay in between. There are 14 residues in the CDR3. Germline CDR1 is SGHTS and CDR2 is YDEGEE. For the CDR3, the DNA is TGTGCCAGCAGCTTGGGACAGGCTCAAGAGACCCAGTACTTC. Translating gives CASSLGQAQETQYF.

CDR3 nucleotide sequence: TGTGCCACCAGTGATTTGGACAGCTACGAGCAGTACTTC. This translates into CATSDLDSYEQYF. V gene TRBV24-1 combines with J gene TRBJ2-7, with D tentatively TRBD1 (5 bases). CDR1 is KGHDR and CDR2 is SFDVKD in the germline V gene. The CDR3 spans 13 residues. V was trimmed by 0 bases and J by 3 bases, leaving 5 bases between them.

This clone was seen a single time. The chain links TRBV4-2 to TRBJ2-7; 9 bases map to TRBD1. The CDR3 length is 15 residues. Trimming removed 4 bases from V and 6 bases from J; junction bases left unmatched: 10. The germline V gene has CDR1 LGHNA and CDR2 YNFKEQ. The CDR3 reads CASSPSGQGVLEQYF. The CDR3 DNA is TGTGCCAGCAGCCCATCGGGACAGGGAGTACTCGAGCAGTACTTC.

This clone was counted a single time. The CDR3 sequence is CASSKVQGYTEAFF. CDR3 coding DNA: TGTGCCAGCAGCAAGGTACAGGGCTACACTGAAGCTTTCTTT. The chain uses TRBV9 and TRBJ1-1; D might be TRBD1 (6 bases). This CDR3 region has 14 residues. Germline CDR1 SGDLS, CDR2 YYNGEE. Trimming shortened V by 4 bases and J by 3 bases, and 13 bases separated the two germline ends.

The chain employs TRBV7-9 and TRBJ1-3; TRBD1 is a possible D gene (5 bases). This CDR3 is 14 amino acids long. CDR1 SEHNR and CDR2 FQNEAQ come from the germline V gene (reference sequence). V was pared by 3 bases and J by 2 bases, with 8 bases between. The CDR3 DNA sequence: TGTGCCAGCAGCTTCGGGACGCCTGGAAACACCATATATTTT. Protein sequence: CASSFGTPGNTIYF.

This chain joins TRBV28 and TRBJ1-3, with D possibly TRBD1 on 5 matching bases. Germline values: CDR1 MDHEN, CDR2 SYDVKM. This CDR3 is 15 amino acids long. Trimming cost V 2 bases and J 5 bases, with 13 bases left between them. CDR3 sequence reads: CASSLRGTPRNTIYF. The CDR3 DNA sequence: TGTGCCAGCAGTTTAAGAGGGACGCCTAGAAACACCATATATTTT.

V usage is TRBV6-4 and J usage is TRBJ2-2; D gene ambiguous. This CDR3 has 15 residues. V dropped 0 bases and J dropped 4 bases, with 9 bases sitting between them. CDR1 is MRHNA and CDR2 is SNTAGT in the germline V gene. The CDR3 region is CASSDSRLPTGELFF. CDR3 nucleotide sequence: TGTGCCAGCAGTGACTCGAGGCTTCCCACCGGGGAGCTGTTTTTT.